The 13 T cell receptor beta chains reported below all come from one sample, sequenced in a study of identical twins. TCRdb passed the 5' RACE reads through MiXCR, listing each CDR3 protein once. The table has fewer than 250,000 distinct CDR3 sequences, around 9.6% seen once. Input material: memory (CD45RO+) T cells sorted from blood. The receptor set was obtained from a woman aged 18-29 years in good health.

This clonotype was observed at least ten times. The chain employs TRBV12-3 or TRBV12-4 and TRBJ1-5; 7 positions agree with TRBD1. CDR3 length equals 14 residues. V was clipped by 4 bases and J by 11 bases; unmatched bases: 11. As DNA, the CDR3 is TGTGCCAGCAGTTACGCGACGGCGCAGGGGGCCCAGCATTTT. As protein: CASSYATAQGAQHF.

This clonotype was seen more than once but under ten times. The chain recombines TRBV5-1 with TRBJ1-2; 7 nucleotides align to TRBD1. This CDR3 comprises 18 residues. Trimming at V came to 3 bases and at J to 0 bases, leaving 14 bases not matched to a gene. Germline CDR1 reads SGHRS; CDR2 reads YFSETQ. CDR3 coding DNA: TGCGCCAGCAGCTCTCTCAACAGGGGCGCGGGATCTAACTATGGCTACACCTTC. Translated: CASSSLNRGAGSNYGYTF.

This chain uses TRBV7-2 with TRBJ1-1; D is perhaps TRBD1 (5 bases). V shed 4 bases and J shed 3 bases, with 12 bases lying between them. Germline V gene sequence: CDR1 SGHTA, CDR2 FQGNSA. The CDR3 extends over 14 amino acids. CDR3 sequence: CASSYQGIDTEAFF. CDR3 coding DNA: TGTGCCAGCAGCTACCAGGGAATCGACACTGAAGCTTTCTTT. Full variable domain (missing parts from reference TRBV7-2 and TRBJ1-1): GAGVSQSPSNKVTEKGKDVELRCDPISGHTALYWYRQSLGQGLEFLIYFQGNSAPDKSGLPSDRFSAERTGGSVSTLTIQRTQQEDSAVYLCASSYQGIDTEAFFGQGTRLTVV.

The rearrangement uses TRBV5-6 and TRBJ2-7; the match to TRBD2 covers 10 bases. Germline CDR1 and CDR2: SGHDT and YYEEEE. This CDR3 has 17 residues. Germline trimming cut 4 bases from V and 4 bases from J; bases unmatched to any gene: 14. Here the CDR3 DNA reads TGTGCCAGCAGCGTGCCCTTAGCGGGAGGCCCTCGGTACGAGCAGTACTTC. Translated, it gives CASSVPLAGGPRYEQYF. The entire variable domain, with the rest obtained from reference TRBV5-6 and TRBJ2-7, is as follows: DAGVTQSPTHLIKTRGQQVTLRCSPKSGHDTVSWYQQALGQGPQFIFQYYEEEERQRGNFPDRFSGHQFPNYSSELNVNALLLGDSALYLCASSVPLAGGPRYEQYFGPGTRLTVT.

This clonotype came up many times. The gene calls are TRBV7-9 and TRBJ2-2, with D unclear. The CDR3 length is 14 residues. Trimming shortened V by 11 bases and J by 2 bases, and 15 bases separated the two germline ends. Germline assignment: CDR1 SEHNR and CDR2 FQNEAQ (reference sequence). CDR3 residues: CAASPVINTGELFF. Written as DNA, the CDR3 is TGTGCCGCCAGTCCCGTGATTAACACCGGGGAGCTGTTTTTT.

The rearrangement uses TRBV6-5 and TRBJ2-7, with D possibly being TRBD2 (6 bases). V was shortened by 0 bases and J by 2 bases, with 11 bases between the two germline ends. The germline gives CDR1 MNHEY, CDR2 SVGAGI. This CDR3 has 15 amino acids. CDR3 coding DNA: TGTGCCAGCAGTTACTCTAGCGGCGCAGCCTACGAGCAGTACTTC. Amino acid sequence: CASSYSSGAAYEQYF.

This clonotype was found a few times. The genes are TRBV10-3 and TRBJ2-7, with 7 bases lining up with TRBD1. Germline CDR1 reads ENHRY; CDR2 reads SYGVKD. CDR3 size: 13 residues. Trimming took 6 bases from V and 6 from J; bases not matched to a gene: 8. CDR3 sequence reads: CAIRTTGTGEQYF. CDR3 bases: TGTGCCATCAGAACGACAGGGACGGGCGAGCAGTACTTC.

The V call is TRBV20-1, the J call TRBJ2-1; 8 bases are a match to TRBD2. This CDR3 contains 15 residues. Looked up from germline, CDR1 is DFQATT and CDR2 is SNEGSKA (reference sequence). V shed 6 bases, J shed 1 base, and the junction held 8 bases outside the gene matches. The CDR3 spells CSATRLAGSYNEQFF. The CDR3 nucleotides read TGCAGTGCAACCCGGCTAGCGGGTTCCTACAATGAGCAGTTCTTC.

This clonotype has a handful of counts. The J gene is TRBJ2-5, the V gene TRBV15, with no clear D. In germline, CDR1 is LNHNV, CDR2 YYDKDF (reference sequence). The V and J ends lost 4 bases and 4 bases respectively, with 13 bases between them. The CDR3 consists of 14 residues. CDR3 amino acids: CATSKDNQLETQYF. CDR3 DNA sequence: TGTGCCACCAGCAAAGACAACCAATTAGAGACCCAGTACTTC.

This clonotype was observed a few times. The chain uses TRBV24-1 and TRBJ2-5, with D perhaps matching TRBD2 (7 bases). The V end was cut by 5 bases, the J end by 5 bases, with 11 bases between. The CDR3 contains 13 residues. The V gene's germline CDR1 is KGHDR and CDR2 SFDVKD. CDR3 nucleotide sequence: TGTGCCACCAGTGGAGGGGGGGCCGAGACCCAGTACTTC. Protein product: CATSGGGAETQYF.

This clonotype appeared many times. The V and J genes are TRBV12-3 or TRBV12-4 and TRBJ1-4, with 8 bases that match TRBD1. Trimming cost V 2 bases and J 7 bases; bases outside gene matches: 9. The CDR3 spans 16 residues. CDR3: CASSLSTGGGFEKLFF. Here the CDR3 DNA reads TGTGCCAGCAGTTTATCCACAGGGGGGGGCTTTGAAAAACTGTTTTTT.

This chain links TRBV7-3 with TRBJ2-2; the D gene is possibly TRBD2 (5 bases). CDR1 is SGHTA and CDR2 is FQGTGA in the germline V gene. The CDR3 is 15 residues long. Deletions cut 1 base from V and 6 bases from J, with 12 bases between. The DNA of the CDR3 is TGTGCCAGCAGCTTAAGTCGGGATTTGTCCGGGGAGCTGTTTTTT. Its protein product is CASSLSRDLSGELFF.

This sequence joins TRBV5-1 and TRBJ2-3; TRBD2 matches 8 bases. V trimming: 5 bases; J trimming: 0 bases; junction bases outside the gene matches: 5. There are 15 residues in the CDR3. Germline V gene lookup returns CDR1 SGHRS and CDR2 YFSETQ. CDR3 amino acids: CASRRSGGSTDTQYF. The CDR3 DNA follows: TGCGCCAGCAGGAGGAGCGGGGGCAGCACAGATACGCAGTATTTT.